This TCR beta chain was sequenced during a study of blood T cells in healthy people across ages. In its sample, this clonotype was seen many times. The donors, all healthy, were Caucasians living in Russia, aged roughly 6 to 100. Alongside a J-beta primer mix, a sample-barcoded 5' primer served in a second PCR lasting roughly 6 to 11 cycles. The authors tagged each cDNA molecule using a template-switch adaptor with 12 random nucleotides. In TCRdb, the 5' RACE reads were re-called with MiXCR into one record per CDR3 protein. The table includes 600,000 to 850,000 distinct CDR3 sequences, around 25% detected once. CDR1 and CDR2 (germline): DFQATT, SNEGSKA (reference sequence). This CDR3 contains 15 residues. V lost 5 bases, J lost 5 bases, and 19 bases lay in between. A further study also used this sample, focusing on T cells of mothers and their children.

The sequencing sample was made of blood. The V gene is TRBV20-1, the J gene TRBJ2-1; D remains ambiguous. This clonotype was obtained from a boy aged 10-17 years in good health. The CDR3 DNA follows: TGCAGTGCTCATAACCCCGACAAGGTCGACAATGAGCAGTTCTTC. This codes for CSAHNPDKVDNEQFF.